These T cell receptor beta chains were read from a single sample in a study of blood T cell repertoires in COVID-19. Sequencing used immunoSEQ multiplex PCR; TCRdb keeps in-frame clones, though not all of them. The sample lists approximately 72,000 clones; roughly 84% were seen once. The sequencing sample was made of peripheral blood. These receptors were obtained from a middle-aged man with active COVID-19. CDR3s include the opening cysteine and the closing phenylalanine or tryptophan. The D gene is left open where the match is weak. Not every row has a clone size; where given, it reads once, few, many or a size class.

v_call: TRBV6-2/TRBV6-3; j_call: TRBJ1-1; d_call: -; clone_size: -; cdr3_aa: CASSSAVYTEAFF; cdr3_nt: TGTGCCAGCAGTTCCGCAGTATACACTGAAGCTTTCTTT
v_call: TRBV11-3; j_call: TRBJ1-1; d_call: -; clone_size: -; cdr3_aa: CASSARAEAFF; cdr3_nt: TGTGCCAGCAGCGCGCGCGCTGAAGCTTTCTTT
v_call: TRBV5-6; j_call: TRBJ1-6; d_call: TRBD1; clone_size: -; cdr3_aa: CASSVDRGSGSPLHF; cdr3_nt: TGTGCCAGCAGCGTTGACAGGGGCTCGGGCTCACCCCTCCACTTT
v_call: TRBV4-3; j_call: TRBJ1-1; d_call: -; clone_size: -; cdr3_aa: CASSQGSRGGTEAFF; cdr3_nt: TGCGCCAGCAGCCAAGGGTCCAGGGGCGGCACTGAAGCTTTCTTT
v_call: TRBV30; j_call: TRBJ2-3; d_call: TRBD2; clone_size: -; cdr3_aa: CAWSVLGRGARDTQYF; cdr3_nt: TGTGCCTGGAGTGTCCTTGGGCGGGGGGCCAGGGATACGCAGTATTTT
v_call: TRBV30; j_call: TRBJ2-1; d_call: -; clone_size: once; cdr3_aa: CAWSVNFSNEQFF; cdr3_nt: TGTGCCTGGAGTGTAAACTTCTCCAATGAGCAGTTCTTC
v_call: TRBV11-2; j_call: TRBJ2-1; d_call: TRBD2; clone_size: -; cdr3_aa: CASSLLAGPYNEQFF; cdr3_nt: TGTGCCAGCAGCTTACTAGCGGGCCCTTACAATGAGCAGTTCTTC
v_call: TRBV21-1; j_call: TRBJ1-2; d_call: -; clone_size: -; cdr3_aa: CASSKSEELYGYTF; cdr3_nt: TGTGCCAGCAGCAAATCTGAGGAACTCTATGGCTACACCTTC
v_call: TRBV11-2; j_call: TRBJ2-7; d_call: TRBD2; clone_size: -; cdr3_aa: CASSLVRGAKNEQYF; cdr3_nt: TGTGCCAGCAGCTTAGTGCGGGGGGCGAAGAACGAGCAGTACTTC
v_call: TRBV9; j_call: TRBJ1-2; d_call: -; clone_size: -; cdr3_aa: CASSVGVYSSNYGYTF; cdr3_nt: TGTGCCAGCAGCGTAGGGGTTTACAGCTCTAACTATGGCTACACCTTC
v_call: TRBV18; j_call: TRBJ1-4; d_call: -; clone_size: -; cdr3_aa: CASSSDRRGTDEKLFF; cdr3_nt: TGTGCCAGCTCAAGCGACCGGCGTGGGACTGATGAAAAACTGTTTTTT
v_call: TRBV4-3; j_call: TRBJ2-2; d_call: TRBD1; clone_size: once; cdr3_aa: CASSHGQGTGELFF; cdr3_nt: TGCGCCAGCAGCCATGGACAGGGGACCGGGGAGCTGTTTTTT
v_call: TRBV19; j_call: TRBJ1-1; d_call: -; clone_size: -; cdr3_aa: CARTSSAFF; cdr3_nt: TGTGCCAGAACTAGTTCGGCTTTCTTT
v_call: TRBV4-3; j_call: TRBJ1-3; d_call: TRBD1; clone_size: -; cdr3_aa: CASSQGGQTVSGNTIYF; cdr3_nt: TGCGCCAGCAGCCAAGGGGGACAGACCGTTTCTGGAAACACCATATATTTT
v_call: TRBV3-1/TRBV3-2; j_call: TRBJ2-3; d_call: -; clone_size: once; cdr3_aa: CASSLGSTDTQYF; cdr3_nt: TGTGCCAGCAGCCTTGGCTCCACAGATACGCAGTATTTT
v_call: TRBV5-1; j_call: TRBJ2-7; d_call: -; clone_size: -; cdr3_aa: CASKLPGSGYEQYF; cdr3_nt: TGCGCCAGCAAACTCCCGGGGTCGGGCTACGAGCAGTACTTC
v_call: TRBV2; j_call: TRBJ2-7; d_call: TRBD2; clone_size: -; cdr3_aa: CASSAASGGEQYF; cdr3_nt: TGTGCCAGCAGTGCCGCTAGCGGGGGAGAGCAGTACTTC
v_call: TRBV4-3; j_call: TRBJ1-6; d_call: -; clone_size: -; cdr3_aa: CASSQVALGSSYNSPLHF; cdr3_nt: TGCGCCAGCAGCCAAGTTGCTTTAGGGAGCTCCTATAATTCACCCCTCCACTTT
v_call: TRBV7-2; j_call: TRBJ2-7; d_call: TRBD2; clone_size: once; cdr3_aa: CASSQGLPNTYEQYF; cdr3_nt: TGTGCCAGCAGCCAGGGACTACCGAATACCTACGAGCAGTACTTC
v_call: TRBV12-2; j_call: TRBJ2-1; d_call: -; clone_size: -; cdr3_aa: CASVGGPRSYNEQFF; cdr3_nt: TGTGCAAGTGTGGGGGGGCCACGCTCCTACAATGAGCAGTTCTTC
v_call: TRBV11-2; j_call: TRBJ1-4; d_call: -; clone_size: -; cdr3_aa: CASSLRARGEKLFF; cdr3_nt: TGTGCCAGCAGCCTCCGGGCCAGGGGAGAAAAACTGTTTTTT
v_call: TRBV5-4; j_call: TRBJ2-7; d_call: TRBD1; clone_size: few; cdr3_aa: CASSFDRARASYEQYF; cdr3_nt: TGTGCCAGCAGCTTTGACAGGGCCCGTGCGTCCTACGAGCAGTACTTC
v_call: TRBV5-1; j_call: TRBJ1-1; d_call: -; clone_size: -; cdr3_aa: CASSGRGNTEAFF; cdr3_nt: TGCGCCAGCAGCGGGAGGGGTAACACTGAAGCTTTCTTT
v_call: TRBV5-1; j_call: TRBJ2-7; d_call: TRBD1; clone_size: -; cdr3_aa: CASSLWSGGQGPYEQYF; cdr3_nt: TGCGCCAGCAGCTTGTGGTCGGGTGGACAGGGCCCCTACGAGCAGTACTTC
v_call: TRBV2; j_call: TRBJ2-6; d_call: -; clone_size: -; cdr3_aa: CASSTADYRYNRANVLTF; cdr3_nt: TGTGCCAGCAGTACTGCGGATTACCGATACAATCGGGCCAACGTCCTGACTTTC
v_call: TRBV6-6; j_call: TRBJ1-2; d_call: TRBD1; clone_size: once; cdr3_aa: CASSPGTGGGGDYGYTF; cdr3_nt: TGTGCCAGCAGTCCCGGGACAGGGGGCGGAGGGGACTATGGCTACACCTTC
v_call: TRBV19; j_call: TRBJ2-3; d_call: -; clone_size: few; cdr3_aa: CASSRSTDTQYF; cdr3_nt: TGTGCCAGTAGCAGGAGCACAGATACGCAGTATTTT
v_call: TRBV7-9; j_call: TRBJ2-5; d_call: -; clone_size: -; cdr3_aa: CASTRGEAQTQYF; cdr3_nt: TGTGCCAGCACCAGGGGGGAGGCGCAGACCCAGTACTTC
v_call: TRBV5-5; j_call: TRBJ2-7; d_call: -; clone_size: once; cdr3_aa: CATSTGYEQYF; cdr3_nt: TGTGCCACAAGCACAGGGTACGAGCAGTACTTC
v_call: TRBV19; j_call: TRBJ1-2; d_call: TRBD1; clone_size: -; cdr3_aa: CAITPGQGVDGYTF; cdr3_nt: TGTGCCATTACTCCGGGACAGGGGGTCGATGGCTACACCTTC
v_call: TRBV5-5; j_call: TRBJ1-6; d_call: -; clone_size: -; cdr3_aa: CASLREGTFNSPLHF; cdr3_nt: TGTGCCAGCTTGAGAGAGGGGACTTTTAATTCACCCCTCCACTTT
v_call: TRBV6-1; j_call: TRBJ1-2; d_call: TRBD1; clone_size: once; cdr3_aa: CASRERQGRVRYGYTF; cdr3_nt: TGTGCCAGCAGGGAAAGACAGGGAAGAGTTCGCTATGGCTACACCTTC
v_call: TRBV20-1; j_call: TRBJ2-1; d_call: TRBD2; clone_size: -; cdr3_aa: CSASSRTSGGVNEQFF; cdr3_nt: TGCAGTGCTAGTTCCCGGACTAGCGGGGGGGTAAATGAGCAGTTCTTC
v_call: TRBV4-1; j_call: TRBJ2-1; d_call: TRBD1; clone_size: -; cdr3_aa: CASSEGQGNNEQFF; cdr3_nt: TGCGCCAGCAGCGAGGGACAGGGAAACAATGAGCAGTTCTTC
v_call: TRBV12-5; j_call: TRBJ2-6; d_call: -; clone_size: -; cdr3_aa: CASGLSRDKLSGANVLTF; cdr3_nt: TGTGCTAGTGGTTTGTCCCGGGACAAACTCTCTGGGGCCAACGTCCTGACTTTC
v_call: TRBV19; j_call: TRBJ2-2; d_call: -; clone_size: -; cdr3_aa: CASTTGAGELFF; cdr3_nt: TGTGCCAGTACTACGGGGGCCGGGGAGCTGTTTTTT
v_call: TRBV3-1/TRBV3-2; j_call: TRBJ2-1; d_call: TRBD2; clone_size: -; cdr3_aa: CASSYGSGIQRGNEQFF; cdr3_nt: TGTGCCAGCAGCTACGGTAGCGGGATACAAAGGGGCAATGAGCAGTTCTTC
v_call: TRBV6-5; j_call: TRBJ2-1; d_call: -; clone_size: few; cdr3_aa: CARPDPGKLNEQFF; cdr3_nt: TGTGCCAGGCCCGATCCGGGAAAGTTAAATGAGCAGTTCTTC
v_call: TRBV5-1; j_call: TRBJ2-5; d_call: -; clone_size: few; cdr3_aa: CASSESRGGETQYF; cdr3_nt: TGCGCCAGCAGCGAAAGCAGGGGCGGCGAGACCCAGTACTTC
v_call: TRBV7-9; j_call: TRBJ1-4; d_call: -; clone_size: -; cdr3_aa: CASSYPRGGHEKLFF; cdr3_nt: TGTGCCAGCAGCTATCCTCGGGGAGGGCACGAAAAACTGTTTTTT
v_call: TRBV12-3/TRBV12-4; j_call: TRBJ2-1; d_call: -; clone_size: -; cdr3_aa: CASSYGPAEQFF; cdr3_nt: TGTGCCAGCAGTTACGGTCCCGCTGAGCAGTTCTTC
v_call: TRBV14; j_call: TRBJ1-2; d_call: -; clone_size: -; cdr3_aa: CASSRQGYGYTF; cdr3_nt: TGTGCCAGCTCACGGCAGGGGTATGGCTACACCTTC
v_call: TRBV7-6; j_call: TRBJ2-7; d_call: TRBD1; clone_size: once; cdr3_aa: CASSLFPGQGNYEQYF; cdr3_nt: TGTGCCAGCAGCTTATTCCCGGGACAGGGCAACTACGAGCAGTACTTC
v_call: TRBV5-1; j_call: TRBJ2-4; d_call: -; clone_size: -; cdr3_aa: CASSLEGLAKNIQYF; cdr3_nt: TGCGCCAGCAGCTTGGAGGGACTAGCCAAAAACATTCAGTACTTC
v_call: TRBV3-1/TRBV3-2; j_call: TRBJ2-1; d_call: TRBD1; clone_size: -; cdr3_aa: CASSRGTVYNEQFF; cdr3_nt: TGTGCCAGCAGCAGGGGGACAGTTTACAATGAGCAGTTCTTC
v_call: TRBV29-1; j_call: TRBJ1-2; d_call: TRBD1; clone_size: once; cdr3_aa: CSARTGTGFGYTF; cdr3_nt: TGCAGCGCCCGTACCGGGACAGGATTTGGCTACACCTTC
v_call: TRBV2; j_call: TRBJ1-2; d_call: TRBD1; clone_size: -; cdr3_aa: CAGTGENYGYTF; cdr3_nt: TGTGCCGGGACAGGCGAAAACTATGGCTACACCTTC
v_call: TRBV5-1; j_call: TRBJ2-1; d_call: TRBD1; clone_size: -; cdr3_aa: CASSLGTANNEQFF; cdr3_nt: TGCGCCAGCAGCCTTGGGACAGCTAACAATGAGCAGTTCTTC
v_call: TRBV6-5; j_call: TRBJ2-4; d_call: -; clone_size: -; cdr3_aa: CASSYSYGPKNIQYF; cdr3_nt: TGTGCCAGCAGTTACTCGTACGGTCCCAAAAACATTCAGTACTTC
v_call: TRBV27; j_call: TRBJ1-5; d_call: -; clone_size: -; cdr3_aa: CASSFRGGEGNQPQHF; cdr3_nt: TGTGCCAGCAGTTTTCGGGGGGGCGAAGGCAATCAGCCCCAGCATTTT
v_call: TRBV18; j_call: TRBJ2-1; d_call: -; clone_size: once; cdr3_aa: CASSRISASHEQFF; cdr3_nt: TGTGCCAGCTCACGCATCTCAGCTAGCCATGAGCAGTTCTTC
v_call: TRBV7-8; j_call: TRBJ2-7; d_call: TRBD1; clone_size: -; cdr3_aa: CASSARQGPYEQYF; cdr3_nt: TGTGCCAGCAGCGCCAGACAGGGGCCCTACGAGCAGTACTTC
v_call: TRBV11-2; j_call: TRBJ1-1; d_call: -; clone_size: few; cdr3_aa: CASTKIGDTEAFF; cdr3_nt: TGTGCCAGCACCAAAATAGGGGACACTGAAGCTTTCTTT
v_call: TRBV7-9; j_call: TRBJ1-4; d_call: -; clone_size: -; cdr3_aa: CASSSRGEVEKLFF; cdr3_nt: TGTGCCAGCAGCTCACGGGGAGAGGTCGAAAAACTGTTTTTT
v_call: TRBV29-1; j_call: TRBJ1-3; d_call: TRBD1; clone_size: -; cdr3_aa: CSVDRDGRNTIYF; cdr3_nt: TGCAGCGTCGACAGGGACGGTCGAAACACCATATATTTT
v_call: TRBV7-9; j_call: TRBJ2-7; d_call: -; clone_size: -; cdr3_aa: CASSLASAGKNYEQYF; cdr3_nt: TGTGCCAGCAGCTTAGCGTCGGCAGGGAAGAACTACGAGCAGTACTTC